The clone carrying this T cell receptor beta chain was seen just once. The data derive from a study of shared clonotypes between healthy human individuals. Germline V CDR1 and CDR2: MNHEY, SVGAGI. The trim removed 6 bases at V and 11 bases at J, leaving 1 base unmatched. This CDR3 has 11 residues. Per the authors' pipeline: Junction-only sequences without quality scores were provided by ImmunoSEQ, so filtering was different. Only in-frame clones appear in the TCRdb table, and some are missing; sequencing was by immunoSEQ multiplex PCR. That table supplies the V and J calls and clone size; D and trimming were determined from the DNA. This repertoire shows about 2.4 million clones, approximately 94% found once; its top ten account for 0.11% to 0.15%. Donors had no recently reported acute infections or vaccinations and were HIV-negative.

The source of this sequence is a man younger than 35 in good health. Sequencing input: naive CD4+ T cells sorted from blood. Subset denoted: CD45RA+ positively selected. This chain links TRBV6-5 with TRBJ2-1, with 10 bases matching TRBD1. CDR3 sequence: CASRDRGKQFF. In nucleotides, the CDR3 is TGTGCCAGCAGGGACAGGGGGAAGCAGTTCTTC.